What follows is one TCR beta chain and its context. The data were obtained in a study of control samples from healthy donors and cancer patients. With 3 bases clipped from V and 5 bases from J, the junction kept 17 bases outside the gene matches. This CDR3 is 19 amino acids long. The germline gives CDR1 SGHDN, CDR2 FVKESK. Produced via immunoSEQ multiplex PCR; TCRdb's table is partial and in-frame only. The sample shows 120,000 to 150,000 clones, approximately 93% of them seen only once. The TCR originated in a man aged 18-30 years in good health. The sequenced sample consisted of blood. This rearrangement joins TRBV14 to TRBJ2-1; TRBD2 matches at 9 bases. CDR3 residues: CASSHHPWRGGRPDNEQFF. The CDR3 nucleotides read TGTGCCAGCAGCCATCACCCCTGGCGGGGGGGCCGCCCGGACAATGAGCAGTTCTTC.